This TCR beta chain was sequenced during a study of blood T cell repertoires in COVID-19. Study overall: Both acute and convalescent COVID-19 samples were obtained from the United States, Italy and Spain. T cells, B-cell-depleted T cells, or PBMCs provided the cDNA or gDNA that served as material.

The CDR3 has 14 residues. Germline values: CDR1 SGHTA, CDR2 FQGNSA. V gave up 5 bases and J gave up 6 bases; unmatched junction bases: 4. Per the study methods: Amplification of reference gene primers provided the estimated nucleated cell counts. Profiling relied on immunoSEQ multiplex PCR, and the TCRdb table lists in-frame clones only, not all of them. D and trimming were read from the DNA, whereas the V and J calls and clone size are those reported in that table. The sample holds roughly 90,000 clones; about 84% are singletons and the top ten take under 30%. The chain couples TRBV7-2 to TRBJ2-1, with 10 bases lining up with TRBD2. The receptor's source is a human donor in a cohort sampled during active COVID-19. Sequencing was done on a sample of peripheral blood. This chain's CDR3 is CASSPGTSANEQFF. Written as DNA, the CDR3 is TGTGCCAGCAGCCCAGGGACTAGCGCCAATGAGCAGTTCTTC.